These 20 T cell receptor beta chains were sequenced from one sample in a study of blood T cell repertoires in COVID-19. The table came from immunoSEQ multiplex PCR; TCRdb's copy has only in-frame clones and leaves some out. The data contain under 35,000 clones, 85% of them singletons. The specimen sequenced was peripheral blood. The receptors were sampled from a woman aged 55-69 years with active COVID-19.

The chain uses TRBV5-1 and TRBJ2-2, with 7 bases fitting TRBD1. There are 14 residues in the CDR3. The trim removed 0 bases at V and 4 bases at J, leaving 0 bases unmatched. Germline values: CDR1 SGHRS, CDR2 YFSETQ. CDR3 nucleotides: TGCGCCAGCAGCTTGGCAGGGGGCACCGGGGAGCTGTTTTTT. It specifies CASSLAGGTGELFF.

V gene TRBV2 combines with J gene TRBJ1-2; D ambiguous. Trimming took 6 bases from V and 1 from J, leaving 12 bases between them. Germline V gene lookup returns CDR1 SNHLY and CDR2 FYNNEI. The CDR3 length is 14 residues. For the CDR3, the DNA is TGTGCCAGCAGGGAGACCGGGGTTAACTATGGCTACACCTTC. It is translated as CASRETGVNYGYTF.

The V call is TRBV7-2, the J call TRBJ1-2; D unresolved. The CDR3 is 14 amino acids. The germline gives CDR1 SGHTA, CDR2 FQGNSA. Trimming removed 5 bases from V and 5 bases from J, with 15 bases in between. The CDR3 protein is CASSESVSGYGYTF. The CDR3 coding sequence is TGTGCCAGCAGCGAGAGCGTTTCGGGGTATGGCTACACCTTC.

This chain connects TRBV5-1 to TRBJ2-2; 8 nucleotides line up with TRBD1. V dropped 1 base and J dropped 8; count of bases not matched to a gene: 7. Looked up from germline, CDR1 is SGHRS and CDR2 is YFSETQ. CDR3 size: 15 residues. This CDR3 is CASSLRQGASGELFF. For the CDR3, the DNA is TGCGCCAGCAGCTTGCGGCAGGGGGCAAGTGGGGAGCTGTTTTTT. The whole variable domain, remainder taken from reference TRBV5-1 and TRBJ2-2, is KAGVTQTPRYLIKTRGQQVTLSCSPISGHRSVSWYQQTPGQGLQFLFEYFSETQRNKGNFPGRFSGRQFSNSRSEMNVSTLELGDSALYLCASSLRQGASGELFFGEGSRLTVL.

The gene calls are TRBV5-6 and TRBJ2-1; 11 nucleotides agree with TRBD1. Trimming removed 4 bases from V and 8 bases from J; junction bases left unmatched: 8. CDR1 and CDR2 (germline): SGHDT, YYEEEE. The CDR3 totals 15 residues. CDR3 bases: TGTGCCAGCAGCCCCCAGGACAGGGGGCTCGATGAGCAGTTCTTC. Its translation: CASSPQDRGLDEQFF. Full variable domain (remainder filled in from reference TRBV5-6 and TRBJ2-1): DAGVTQSPTHLIKTRGQQVTLRCSPKSGHDTVSWYQQALGQGPQFIFQYYEEEERQRGNFPDRFSGHQFPNYSSELNVNALLLGDSALYLCASSPQDRGLDEQFFGPGTRLTVL.

V and J are TRBV6-6 and TRBJ1-6; D unresolved. This CDR3 is built from 11 residues. Germline assignment: CDR1 MNHNY and CDR2 SVGAGI (reference sequence). Between the trimmed V and J ends, which lost 2 bases and 15 bases, there was a span of 8 bases. The CDR3 sequence is CASSYDRSLHF. For the CDR3, the DNA is TGTGCCAGCAGTTACGACCGGAGCCTCCACTTT.

The V gene is TRBV7-9, the J gene TRBJ2-2; 12 bases are shared with TRBD2. Per the germline V gene, CDR1 is SEHNR and CDR2 is FQNEAQ (reference sequence). The V gene end was trimmed by 5 bases and the J gene end by 3 bases; junction bases not matched to a gene: 25. This CDR3 has 23 amino acids. DNA for the CDR3: TGTGCCAGCAGCAAGCGTTTAGTCAGAGGGAGACTAGCGGGAGAGGTGTACACCGGGGAGCTGTTTTTT. Its translation is CASSKRLVRGRLAGEVYTGELFF.

The chain is built from TRBV10-2 and TRBJ2-3, with 12 bases that match TRBD2. Germline V gives CDR1 WSHSY, CDR2 SAAADI. J gave up 6 bases and V 6 bases, and 7 bases lay outside the gene matches. This CDR3 region has 15 residues. The CDR3 DNA sequence: TGCGCCAGCAGGATGACTAGCGGGAGTTCCGATACGCAGTATTTT. Its translation is CASRMTSGSSDTQYF.

Details on this clone: Given the absence of the conserved phenylalanine or tryptophan at the CDR3 end, a read error is likely. It is unclear where the CDR3 begins or ends on the DNA, so no DNA is shown, and the CDR3 is as TCRdb lists it. V usage is TRBV2 and J usage is TRBJ1-3. CDR1 and CDR2 from the germline V gene are SNHLY and FYNNEI. The CDR3 sequence runs 11 residues, both termini included. The CDR3 sequence: CASRTGVTTRI.

CDR3: CASSLQGAGMNTEAFF. The CDR3 DNA reads as TGCGCCAGCAGCTTACAGGGGGCTGGGATGAACACTGAAGCTTTCTTT. The chain is built from TRBV5-1 and TRBJ1-1; 9 bases align to TRBD1. The CDR3 has 16 amino acids. The germline V gene encodes CDR1 SGHRS and CDR2 YFSETQ. Unmatched junction bases numbered 5, after V lost 2 bases and J lost 0 bases. Supplemented by reference TRBV5-1 and TRBJ1-1, the full variable domain reads KAGVTQTPRYLIKTRGQQVTLSCSPISGHRSVSWYQQTPGQGLQFLFEYFSETQRNKGNFPGRFSGRQFSNSRSEMNVSTLELGDSALYLCASSLQGAGMNTEAFFGQGTRLTVV.

This chain joins TRBV18 and TRBJ1-1; D not certain. The CDR3 spans 11 residues. Germline V lookup: CDR1 KGHSH, CDR2 LQKENI. V lost 2 bases, J lost 8 bases, and 6 bases lay in between. CDR3 nucleotides: TGTGCCAGCTCACCAGAGGTAGAAGCTTTCTTT. It specifies CASSPEVEAFF.

V usage is TRBV6-1 and J usage is TRBJ2-2; D might be TRBD1 (6 bases). CDR3 length: 14 amino acids. V shed 3 bases and J shed 6 bases, with 11 bases lying between them. CDR1 is MNHNS and CDR2 is SASEGT in the germline V gene. CDR3 in amino acids: CASSDGEGAGELFF. In nucleotides, the CDR3 is TGTGCCAGCAGTGATGGAGAGGGGGCCGGGGAGCTGTTTTTT.

The V gene is TRBV30, the J gene TRBJ1-1; tentatively, D is TRBD1 (6 bases). CDR3 length: 11 amino acids. Trimming stripped 2 bases from V and 8 bases from J, with 9 bases between. The germline CDR1 and CDR2 sequences are GTSNPN and SVGIG (reference sequence). CDR3 in amino acids: CAWSRTAEAFF. The CDR3 bases are TGTGCCTGGAGTCGGACAGCCGAAGCTTTCTTT.

The chain employs TRBV30 and TRBJ2-7; 8 bases match TRBD1. Trimming cost V 4 bases and J 3 bases; bases outside gene matches: 14. In germline, CDR1 is GTSNPN, CDR2 SVGIG (reference sequence). The CDR3 extends over 16 amino acids. CDR3 loop: CAWISRSGTGDYEQYF. The CDR3 nucleotides are TGTGCCTGGATTTCCCGATCCGGGACAGGAGACTACGAGCAGTACTTC.

V gene TRBV6-1 combines with J gene TRBJ2-7, with a weak D call TRBD1 (5 bases). Between the trimmed V and J ends, which lost 0 bases and 0 bases, there was a span of 15 bases. Germline CDR1 is MNHNS and CDR2 is SASEGT. There are 17 residues in the CDR3. CDR3 sequence reads: CASSEAWSRTTSYEQYF. The CDR3 DNA reads TGTGCCAGCAGTGAAGCTTGGTCCAGGACAACCTCCTACGAGCAGTACTTC.

This clone was seen just once. This rearrangement joins TRBV30 to TRBJ1-6; 10 nucleotides line up with TRBD1. The CDR3 is made up of 15 amino acids. The germline V gene has CDR1 GTSNPN and CDR2 SVGIG (reference sequence). V was pared by 1 base and J by 10 bases, with 7 bases of the junction left unmatched. The CDR3 spells CAWSDGTGARSPLHF. CDR3 nucleotides: TGTGCCTGGAGTGACGGGACAGGGGCCCGGTCACCCCTCCACTTT.

This chain uses TRBV5-1 with TRBJ1-4; the match to TRBD1 covers 7 bases. The CDR3 is 16 amino acids. V lost 3 bases to trimming and J lost 0 bases; unmatched junction nucleotides: 5. From germline, CDR1 is SGHRS and CDR2 YFSETQ. The CDR3, as DNA: TGCGCCAGCAGCTACCGAACAGGGGCAACTAATGAAAAACTGTTTTTT. This gives the protein CASSYRTGATNEKLFF.

This chain connects TRBV5-4 to TRBJ2-3; D remains unclear. From germline, CDR1 is SGHNT and CDR2 YYREEE (reference sequence). This CDR3 has 14 residues. V was cut by 0 bases and J by 5 bases, with 10 bases left in between. CDR3 amino acids: CASSLGLDGDTQYF. CDR3 bases: TGTGCCAGCAGCTTGGGACTTGATGGAGATACGCAGTATTTT.

The chain links TRBV15 to TRBJ2-1; possible D gene TRBD2, 5 bases. V was cut by 7 bases and J by 6 bases, with 22 bases left in between. This CDR3 region has 16 residues. Germline V gene lookup returns CDR1 LNHNV and CDR2 YYDKDF (reference sequence). The chain's CDR3 is CATTRGKARELNEQFF. CDR3 DNA sequence: TGTGCCACCACCCGAGGAAAGGCGAGGGAACTCAATGAGCAGTTCTTC.

This clone was observed a few times. The CDR3 loop reads CASSTRGGGAHTQYF. For the CDR3, the DNA is TGTGCCAGCAGCACCCGAGGAGGGGGCGCACATACGCAGTATTTT. The chain links TRBV14 to TRBJ2-3, with D possibly matching TRBD1 (7 bases). This CDR3 is built from 15 residues. V was pared by 5 bases and J by 7 bases, with 19 bases between. Germline CDR1 and CDR2: SGHDN and FVKESK.